The source of this T cell receptor (beta chain) is a study of blood T cell repertoires in COVID-19. About the study: Italy, Spain and the United States were the sources of the convalescent and acute COVID-19 samples. Sample material is recorded as cDNA or gDNA derived from T cells, B-cell-depleted T cells, or PBMCs.

In the source study's methods: It was from reference gene primer amplification that nucleated cell counts were estimated. Sequencing used immunoSEQ multiplex PCR; TCRdb keeps in-frame clones, though not all of them. V and J calls and clone size are as listed in that table; D and trimming were resolved from the DNA. The sample includes 39,000 or so clones, around 82% of them seen just once. This clone was found once. CDR1 and CDR2 (germline): SEHNR, FQNEAQ (reference sequence). The germline V and J ends were trimmed by 8 bases and 1 base, with 11 bases remaining between them. The CDR3 extends over 13 amino acids.

The sequence was collected from a man aged 35 to 55 with active or convalescent COVID-19. This chain links TRBV7-9 with TRBJ2-5; D gene unclear. Sequenced input: peripheral blood. The CDR3 sequence is CASSDIVQETQYF. The CDR3 bases are TGTGCCAGCTCAGACATAGTCCAAGAGACCCAGTACTTC. The variable domain in full, completed from reference TRBV7-9 and TRBJ2-5, reads DTGVSQNPRHKITKRGQNVTFRCDPISEHNRLYWYRQTLGQGPEFLTYFQNEAQLEKSRLLSDRFSAERPKGSFSTLEIQRTEQGDSAMYLCASSDIVQETQYFGPGTRLLVL.